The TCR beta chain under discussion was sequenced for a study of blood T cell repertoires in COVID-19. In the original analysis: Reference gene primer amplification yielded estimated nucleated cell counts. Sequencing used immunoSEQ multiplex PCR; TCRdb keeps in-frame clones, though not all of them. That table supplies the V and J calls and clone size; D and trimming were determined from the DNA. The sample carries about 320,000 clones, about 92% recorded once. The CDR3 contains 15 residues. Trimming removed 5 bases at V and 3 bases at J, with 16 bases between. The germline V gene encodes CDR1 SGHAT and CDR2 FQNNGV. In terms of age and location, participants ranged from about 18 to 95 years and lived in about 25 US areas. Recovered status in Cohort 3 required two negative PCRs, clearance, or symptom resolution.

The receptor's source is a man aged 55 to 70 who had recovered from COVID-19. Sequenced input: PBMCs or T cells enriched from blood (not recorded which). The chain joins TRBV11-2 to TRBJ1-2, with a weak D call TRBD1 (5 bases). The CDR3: CASSPGPNLDYGYTF. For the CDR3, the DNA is TGTGCCAGCAGCCCAGGGCCCAATTTGGACTATGGCTACACCTTC.